This paragraph reports one TCR beta chain. Its antigen is currently unknown. The CDR3 spans 16 residues. V lost 4 bases to trimming and J lost 6 bases; unmatched junction nucleotides: 13. Germline V lookup: CDR1 LGHDT, CDR2 YNNKEL (reference sequence). Peripheral blood samples of approximately 10 milliliters were drawn from each donor. The data derive from a study of blood T cells in healthy people across ages. About the study: About one barcoded beta molecule was captured per two T cells (by template switching). Broader study findings: Roughly linear age-related decline in beta diversity appeared, significant by age about 40.

With a J-beta primer mix and a sample-barcoded 5' primer, a second PCR ran roughly 6 to 11 cycles. With 12 random nucleotides, a template-switch adaptor tagged each individual cDNA molecule. MiXCR, run by TCRdb on the 5' RACE reads, gives a single entry per CDR3 protein. The sample shows around 970,000 distinct CDR3 sequences, roughly half of them seen only once. Source material: blood. The origin of this receptor is a woman between 55 and 75 years old in good health. This chain links TRBV3-1 with TRBJ2-3; 7 bases line up with TRBD2. In DNA form, the CDR3 reads TGTGCCAGCAGCCTACCGACTAGCACCATGCAGGATACGCAGTATTTT. Its translation is CASSLPTSTMQDTQYF.